What follows is one T cell receptor (beta chain) and its context. This entry belongs to a study of blood T cell repertoires in COVID-19. Study as a whole: Acute and convalescent COVID-19 samples came from the United States, Italy and Spain. From T cells, B-cell-depleted T cells, or PBMCs came the material, which was cDNA or gDNA.

V was shortened by 3 bases and J by 7 bases, with 15 bases between the two germline ends. The CDR3 spans 14 residues. Looked up from germline, CDR1 is LNHDA and CDR2 is SQIVND (reference sequence). Per the study methods: Scientists estimated how many nucleated cells there were by amplifying reference gene primers. Assay used: immunoSEQ multiplex PCR; TCRdb lists only in-frame clones, some missing. V and J calls and clone size are as listed in that table; D and trimming were resolved from the DNA. This sample yields hundreds of thousands of clones, of which around nine tenths are seen a single time; more than 0.7% belongs to the top ten.

Sequencing was done on a sample of peripheral blood. This receptor was obtained from a man aged 18 to 30 with COVID-19, enrolled during active disease. The rearrangement joins TRBV19 to TRBJ2-5; no firm D call. The CDR3 here is CASSIGVSWLTQYF. CDR3 coding DNA: TGTGCCAGTAGTATCGGAGTCAGTTGGTTGACCCAGTACTTC.